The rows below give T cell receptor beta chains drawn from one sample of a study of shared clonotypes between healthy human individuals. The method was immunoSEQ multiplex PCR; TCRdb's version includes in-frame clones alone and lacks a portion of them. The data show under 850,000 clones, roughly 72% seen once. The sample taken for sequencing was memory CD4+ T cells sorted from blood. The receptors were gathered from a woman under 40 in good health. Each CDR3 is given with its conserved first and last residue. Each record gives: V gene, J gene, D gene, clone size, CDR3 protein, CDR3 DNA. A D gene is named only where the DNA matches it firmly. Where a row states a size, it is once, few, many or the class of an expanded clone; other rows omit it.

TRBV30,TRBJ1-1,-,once,CAWSVGQGLLVTEAFF,TGTGCCTGGAGTGTAGGGCAGGGGCTATTGGTCACTGAAGCTTTCTTT
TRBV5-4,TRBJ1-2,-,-,CASSPQKTNANYGYTF,TGTGCCAGCAGCCCGCAAAAGACTAACGCTAACTATGGCTACACCTTC
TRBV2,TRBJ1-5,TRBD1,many,CASSEEGQGQLPQHF,TGTGCCAGCAGTGAAGAGGGACAGGGGCAATTGCCCCAGCATTTT
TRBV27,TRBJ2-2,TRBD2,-,CASTGTSGTGELFF,TGTGCCAGCACGGGGACTAGCGGGACCGGGGAGCTGTTTTTT
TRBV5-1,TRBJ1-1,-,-,CASSLMADRSSEAFF,TGCGCCAGCAGCTTGATGGCGGACAGAAGCTCTGAAGCTTTCTTT
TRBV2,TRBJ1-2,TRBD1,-,CASSPRDRAYGYTF,TGTGCCAGCAGTCCCCGGGACAGGGCATATGGCTACACCTTC
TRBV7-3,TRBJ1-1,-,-,CASSLTGRTRGTEAFF,TGTGCCAGCAGCTTAACGGGGAGGACCCGGGGCACTGAAGCTTTCTTT
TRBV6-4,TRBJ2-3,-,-,CASSESIADPSTDTQYF,TGTGCCAGCAGTGAGTCAATAGCGGACCCTAGCACAGATACGCAGTATTTT
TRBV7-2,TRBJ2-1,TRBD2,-,CASSPWGGGGNEQFF,TGTGCCAGCAGCCCGTGGGGGGGAGGTGGGAATGAGCAGTTCTTC
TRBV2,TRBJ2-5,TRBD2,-,CASSKRLAGAGKETQYF,TGTGCCAGCTCTAAAAGACTAGCGGGAGCAGGGAAAGAGACCCAGTACTTC
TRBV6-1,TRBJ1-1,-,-,CASSEAYQGKAFF,TGTGCCAGCAGTGAAGCGTATCAGGGAAAAGCTTTCTTT
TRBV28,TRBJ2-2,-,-,CASSYSGWGELFF,TGTGCCAGCAGTTACTCCGGGTGGGGGGAGCTGTTTTTT
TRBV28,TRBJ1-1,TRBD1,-,CASSLRQGAPYTEAFF,TGTGCCAGCAGTTTACGACAGGGGGCGCCTTATACTGAAGCTTTCTTT
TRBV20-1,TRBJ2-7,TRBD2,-,CSASSGYEQYF,TGCAGTGCTTCTAGCGGCTACGAGCAGTACTTC
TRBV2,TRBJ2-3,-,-,CASSRSSLDTQYF,TGTGCCAGCAGTCGCTCCTCCTTAGATACGCAGTATTTT
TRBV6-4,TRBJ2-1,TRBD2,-,CASSDQPRLALHNEQFF,TGTGCCAGCAGTGACCAGCCCCGACTAGCTTTGCACAATGAGCAGTTCTTC
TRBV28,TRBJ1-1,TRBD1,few,CASRLDRRVEAFF,TGTGCCAGCAGATTGGACAGGAGGGTTGAAGCTTTCTTT
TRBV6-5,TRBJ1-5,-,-,CAITPDGNQPQHF,TGTGCCATCACCCCAGACGGAAATCAGCCCCAGCATTTT
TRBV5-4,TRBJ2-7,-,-,CASSFMGHEQYF,TGTGCCAGCAGCTTTATGGGACACGAGCAGTACTTC
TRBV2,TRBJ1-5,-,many,CASSDSTYRQPQHF,TGTGCCAGCAGTGATTCGACCTACAGACAGCCCCAGCATTTT